The 19 T cell receptor beta chains given below trace back to one sample, sequenced in a study of cytomegalovirus exposure and HLA in healthy donors. The PCR employed 60 Vbeta primers together with 13 Jbeta primers. Profiled with immunoSEQ multiplex PCR; TCRdb holds only in-frame clones, not every one. The data contain 90,000 to 120,000 clones, about 77% of them singletons. The sample was PBMCs. The receptors were sampled from a young woman in good health and CMV-seropositive.

This chain links TRBV28 with TRBJ1-2, with TRBD1 identical over 8 bases. Looked up from germline, CDR1 is MDHEN and CDR2 is SYDVKM. V lost 5 bases to trimming and J lost 5 bases; unmatched junction nucleotides: 7. This CDR3 spans 14 amino acids. The DNA for the CDR3 is TGTGCCAGCAGTCCGGACAGGGAGGGTTATGGCTACACCTTC. Translation: CASSPDREGYGYTF.

The genes are TRBV7-3 and TRBJ2-1; D perhaps matches TRBD2 (5 bases). V dropped 5 bases and J dropped 6 bases, with 17 bases sitting between them. The CDR3 has 15 amino acids. The V gene's germline CDR1 is SGHTA and CDR2 FQGTGA. DNA of the CDR3: TGTGCCAGCAGCCCCCAAGCGGCCCCAGGCAATGAGCAGTTCTTC. This sequence encodes CASSPQAAPGNEQFF.

The CDR3 sequence is CAISDQGRQPQHF. The CDR3 nucleotides are TGTGCCATCAGTGACCAGGGGCGACAGCCCCAGCATTTT. The chain carries TRBV10-3 and TRBJ1-5; weak D call: TRBD1 (6 bases). Trimming removed 3 bases at V and 7 bases at J, with 10 bases between. CDR3 size: 13 residues. Germline lookup yields CDR1 ENHRY and CDR2 SYGVKD.

The DNA of the CDR3 is TGTGCCAGCAGTTTACTAGGGGCAGATACGCAGTATTTT. It yields the protein CASSLLGADTQYF. This chain connects TRBV28 to TRBJ2-3; D perhaps matches TRBD1 (5 bases). Germline CDR1 is MDHEN and CDR2 is SYDVKM. This CDR3 is built from 13 residues. The germline V and J ends were trimmed by 2 bases and 4 bases, with 7 bases remaining between them.

The chain combines TRBV30 with TRBJ1-2; tentatively, D is TRBD1 (6 bases). The CDR3 length is 13 residues. Trimming took off 4 bases at V and 6 bases at J, with 15 bases between the two ends. The germline V gene encodes CDR1 GTSNPN and CDR2 SVGIG (reference sequence). The CDR3 region has the DNA TGTGCCTGGAAGGGGGGGACGGGTGATGGCTACACCTTC. It encodes CAWKGGTGDGYTF.

V gene TRBV7-2 combines with J gene TRBJ1-2; D is uncertain. CDR1 and CDR2 (germline): SGHTA, FQGNSA. CDR3 length: 16 residues. V was shortened by 0 bases and J by 5 bases, with 16 bases between the two germline ends. CDR3 coding DNA: TGTGCCAGCAGCTTAGCACCCGGGAATACCATTTATGGCTACACCTTC. Protein: CASSLAPGNTIYGYTF.

DNA of the CDR3: TGCAGTGCCACTCCCCACCAGGGGCAGTACTTC. Amino acid sequence: CSATPHQGQYF. The genes are TRBV20-1 and TRBJ2-7, with D possibly matching TRBD1 (5 bases). Trimming pared 6 bases from V and 9 bases from J, leaving 15 bases between. Germline lookup yields CDR1 DFQATT and CDR2 SNEGSKA (reference sequence). This CDR3 is 11 amino acids long.

The CDR3 here is CASSLSGSINEQYF. The CDR3 DNA reads as TGTGCCAGTAGTCTTAGCGGGAGTATAAACGAGCAGTACTTC. The chain recombines TRBV19 with TRBJ2-7; 9 nucleotides line up with TRBD2. In germline, CDR1 is LNHDA, CDR2 SQIVND (reference sequence). The V segment lost 5 bases and the J segment 5 bases; nucleotides outside the gene matches: 7. This CDR3 comprises 14 residues.

The CDR3 loop is CASSQDSYNEQFF. In DNA, the CDR3 is TGCGCCAGCAGCCAAGATAGTTACAATGAGCAGTTCTTC. The V call is TRBV4-3, the J call TRBJ2-1; D gene ambiguous. CDR3 length: 13 amino acids. Trimming shortened V by 0 bases and J by 4 bases, and 4 bases separated the two germline ends. Per the germline V gene, CDR1 is LGHNA and CDR2 is YSLEER.

The chain combines TRBV5-6 with TRBJ2-2; TRBD2 aligns across 12 bases. Germline V gives CDR1 SGHDT, CDR2 YYEEEE. The V segment lost 5 bases and the J segment 6 bases; nucleotides outside the gene matches: 5. This CDR3 spans 15 amino acids. CDR3 coding DNA: TGTGCCAGCAGTCCGCTAGCGGGAGGGTCCGGGGAGCTGTTTTTT. Its protein is CASSPLAGGSGELFF.

The chain joins TRBV30 to TRBJ1-1, with D uncertain. The CDR3 is 12 amino acids. The germline V gene has CDR1 GTSNPN and CDR2 SVGIG (reference sequence). The germline V and J ends were trimmed by 1 base and 7 bases, with 10 bases remaining between them. CDR3 amino acids: CAWSASGDEAFF. The CDR3 nucleotides read TGTGCCTGGAGTGCTTCGGGAGATGAAGCTTTCTTT.

The sample holds a few counts of this clone. The rearrangement joins TRBV6-5 to TRBJ2-7; D remains ambiguous. Germline CDR1 and CDR2: MNHEY and SVGAGI. The CDR3 has 14 amino acids. Trimming removed 7 bases from V and 0 bases from J, with 13 bases in between. The CDR3 protein is CASIREPSSYEQYF. Written as DNA, the CDR3 is TGTGCCAGCATCAGAGAACCTAGCTCCTACGAGCAGTACTTC.

The CDR3 here is CASRGQQEAVRYGYTF. Written as DNA, the CDR3 is TGTGCCAGCAGGGGACAACAGGAGGCGGTACGCTATGGCTACACCTTC. V and J are TRBV6-4 and TRBJ1-2; TRBD1 might be the D (6 bases). V lost 6 bases and J 4 bases, leaving 21 bases between the germline ends. This CDR3 comprises 16 residues. Per the germline V gene, CDR1 is MRHNA and CDR2 is SNTAGT.

This chain connects TRBV4-3 to TRBJ2-7, with 8 bases aligning to TRBD2. The CDR3 extends over 16 amino acids. The V segment lost 0 bases and the J segment 2 bases; nucleotides outside the gene matches: 6. Germline CDR1 is LGHNA and CDR2 is YSLEER. The DNA of the CDR3 is TGCGCCAGCAGCCAAGAGTCCGGGAGGGTTCCCTACGAGCAGTACTTC. Encoded protein: CASSQESGRVPYEQYF.

This chain uses TRBV6-1 with TRBJ2-5; D ambiguous. Trimming removed 2 bases from V and 12 bases from J, with 10 bases in between. This CDR3 is built from 11 residues. Per germline, CDR1 MNHNS and CDR2 SASEGT. In nucleotides, the CDR3 is TGTGCCAGCAGTGAACTGGGCTTGGAGTACTTC. It yields the protein CASSELGLEYF.

This chain joins TRBV6-5 and TRBJ1-1, with no clear D. V dropped 0 bases and J dropped 2 bases, with 7 bases sitting between them. The CDR3 length is 14 residues. Germline V gene data show CDR1 as MNHEY and CDR2 as SVGAGI. The CDR3 coding sequence is TGTGCCAGCAGTTACTCAGACACCAACACTGAAGCTTTCTTT. Amino acid sequence: CASSYSDTNTEAFF.

V gene TRBV5-1 combines with J gene TRBJ2-3; 14 nucleotides line up with TRBD2. CDR3 length: 17 residues. The germline V gene encodes CDR1 SGHRS and CDR2 YFSETQ. Trimming took 4 bases from V and 8 from J; bases not matched to a gene: 12. The chain's CDR3 is CASSGLPGLAGEGTQYF. Here the CDR3 DNA reads TGCGCCAGCAGCGGACTACCGGGACTAGCGGGAGAGGGTACGCAGTATTTT.

The chain joins TRBV7-9 to TRBJ2-1, with D possibly matching TRBD2 (6 bases). The germline V and J ends were trimmed by 8 bases and 6 bases, with 11 bases remaining between them. The CDR3 length is 12 residues. Germline V CDR1 and CDR2: SEHNR, FQNEAQ (reference sequence). Here the CDR3 DNA reads TGTGCCAGCTCGGCGGGGCTCAATGAGCAGTTCTTC. Translation: CASSAGLNEQFF.

This clone was counted between two and nine times. J is TRBJ1-1 and V is TRBV19, with 7 bases lining up with TRBD1. With 4 bases clipped from V and 7 bases from J, the junction kept 9 bases outside the gene matches. Germline V lookup: CDR1 LNHDA, CDR2 SQIVND (reference sequence). This CDR3 region has 14 residues. The CDR3 sequence: CASSNSGRGYEAFF. The DNA for the CDR3 is TGTGCCAGTAGTAACTCGGGCAGGGGGTATGAAGCTTTCTTT.